This paragraph covers one TCR beta chain sequence. Antigen unknown. These data originate in a study of blood T cells in healthy people across ages. Study results and limitations: In these data, TCR beta diversity tracked strongly with naive T cell percentage. Possibly, changes in expanded clonotypes were confounded because donor CMV status was unknown.

CDR3 size: 15 residues. A sample-barcoded 5' primer and a J-beta primer mix were used in a second PCR of roughly 7 to 12 cycles. TCRdb redid the calling of the 5' RACE reads with MiXCR, one entry per CDR3 protein. The sample contains more than 900,000 distinct CDR3 sequences, 25% to 30% of which appear only once. The sample was also linked to a second study, of T cells of mothers and their children.

This clonotype originated in a woman in her 40s in good health. This rearrangement joins TRBV12-3 or TRBV12-4 to TRBJ2-5, with TRBD2 identical over 11 bases. Judging by the DNA end, TRBJ2-7 fits better; the J call may be wrong. The sequenced material came from blood. The CDR3 region is CASSPLAGVPYEQYF. DNA of the CDR3: TGTGCCAGCAGCCCACTAGCGGGGGTACCCTACGAGCAGTACTTC.